This TCR beta chain was found in a study of cytomegalovirus exposure and HLA in healthy donors. The study's findings and limits: An analysis that was carried out later associated 16,951 TCR beta sequences with HLA alleles at 0.05 false discovery rate. Later genetic work tied a missense DCLRE1C variant to beta-chain V and J trimming.

Unmatched junction bases numbered 5, after V lost 1 base and J lost 7 bases. Germline V CDR1 and CDR2: MNHNS, SASEGT. The CDR3 consists of 15 residues. With 60 Vbeta and 13 Jbeta primers, the PCR was carried out. TCRdb's table, derived via immunoSEQ multiplex PCR, lists solely in-frame clones and lacks some. In the table there are about 220,000 clones, 76% of which are singletons. In the case of this clone: As yet, its antigen is unknown.

The sequence was collected from a man between 18 and 29 years old in good health and CMV-seronegative. The gene calls are TRBV6-1 and TRBJ2-1, with 9 nucleotides matching TRBD2. Sequencing was performed on PBMCs. The CDR3 coding sequence is TGTGCCAGCAGTGAAGGGGCGGGAGGGCGAAATGAGCAGTTCTTC. It is translated as CASSEGAGGRNEQFF.